The 7 T cell receptor beta chains presented below share a single source sample, sequenced in a study of cytomegalovirus exposure and HLA in healthy donors (dated by TCRdb to 2016 to 2017). The library was obtained by the immunoSEQ multiplex PCR assay. The immuneACCESS repertoire file appears here via TCRdb, limited to in-frame rearrangements. These files lack a portion of the clones; in checked studies, under half of the deficit traces to unresolved V genes, and the cause of the others is not known. This sample lists 150,000 or so clones; approximately 92% were detected once. Jointly, the top ten make up around 9% of the sample. Source material: PBMCs. The receptor set was obtained from a woman between 18 and 29 years old in good health and CMV-seropositive.

The chain employs TRBV11-2 and TRBJ2-3, with TRBD2 identical over 7 bases. Unmatched junction bases numbered 6, after V lost 1 base and J lost 2 bases. This CDR3 has 16 amino acids. CDR1 SGHAT and CDR2 FQNNGV come from the germline V gene. CDR3 amino acids: CASSLGRETYTDTQYF. The DNA for the CDR3 is TGTGCCAGCAGCTTAGGGCGGGAGACCTACACAGATACGCAGTATTTT.

For this clone: In the same sample, other DNA sequences code for this CDR3. The chain links TRBV7-9 to TRBJ2-3; TRBD2 is a possible D gene (6 bases). The V end lost 4 bases, the J end lost 3 bases, and 14 bases lay between the germline ends. This CDR3 contains 15 residues. Germline lookup yields CDR1 SEHNR and CDR2 FQNEAQ (reference sequence). The CDR3 sequence is CASSSNGGSTDTQYF. The CDR3, as DNA: TGTGCCAGCAGCTCAAACGGGGGTTCAACAGATACGCAGTATTTT.

Written as DNA, the CDR3 is TGTGCTAGTGGTTTGGTACTGGACCCGAGGGGGAATGAGCAGTTCTTC. This encodes CASGLVLDPRGNEQFF. This chain uses TRBV12-5 with TRBJ2-1; D perhaps matches TRBD1 (6 bases). V lost 0 bases and J 7 bases, leaving 16 bases between the germline ends. The CDR3 is 16 amino acids. Germline V gene sequence: CDR1 LGHNT, CDR2 FRNRAP.

This sequence joins TRBV5-1 and TRBJ2-1, with D maybe TRBD1 (6 bases). The ends were cut back, 2 bases at V and 1 base at J, with 10 bases in the middle. Germline CDR1 and CDR2: SGHRS and YFSETQ. The CDR3 extends over 15 amino acids. The CDR3 DNA reads TGCGCCAGCAGCTTCCAGGACAGATCCTACAATGAGCAGTTCTTC. This sequence encodes CASSFQDRSYNEQFF.

This chain connects TRBV5-1 to TRBJ2-7; the match to TRBD1 covers 7 bases. V lost 1 base to trimming and J lost 2 bases; unmatched junction nucleotides: 6. The CDR3 is 15 amino acids. CDR1 and CDR2 (germline): SGHRS, YFSETQ. This CDR3 is CASSLLDRAPYEQYF. CDR3 nucleotide sequence: TGCGCCAGCAGCTTGTTAGACAGGGCGCCCTACGAGCAGTACTTC.

The V and J genes are TRBV6-5 and TRBJ1-4; a weak D match, TRBD1 (5 bases). The germline V gene encodes CDR1 MNHEY and CDR2 SVGAGI. Trimming stripped 6 bases from V and 5 bases from J, with 16 bases between. The CDR3 contains 15 residues. The CDR3: CASRRQGYPNEKLFF. In DNA form, the CDR3 reads TGTGCCAGCAGGCGCCAGGGATATCCGAATGAAAAACTGTTTTTT.

This clone was counted only a few times. The chain recombines TRBV9 with TRBJ2-3; D might be TRBD1 (5 bases). V was trimmed by 3 bases and J by 8 bases, leaving 13 bases between them. This CDR3 region has 13 residues. CDR1 is SGDLS and CDR2 is YYNGEE in the germline V gene. Written as DNA, the CDR3 is TGTGCCAGCAGCGCCTCCCCCCAGGGTACGCAGTATTTT. It is translated as CASSASPQGTQYF. Complete variable domain (other parts from reference TRBV9 and TRBJ2-3): DSGVTQTPKHLITATGQRVTLRCSPRSGDLSVYWYQQSLDQGLQFLIQYYNGEERAKGNILERFSAQQFPDLHSELNLSSLELGDSALYFCASSASPQGTQYFGPGTRLTVL.